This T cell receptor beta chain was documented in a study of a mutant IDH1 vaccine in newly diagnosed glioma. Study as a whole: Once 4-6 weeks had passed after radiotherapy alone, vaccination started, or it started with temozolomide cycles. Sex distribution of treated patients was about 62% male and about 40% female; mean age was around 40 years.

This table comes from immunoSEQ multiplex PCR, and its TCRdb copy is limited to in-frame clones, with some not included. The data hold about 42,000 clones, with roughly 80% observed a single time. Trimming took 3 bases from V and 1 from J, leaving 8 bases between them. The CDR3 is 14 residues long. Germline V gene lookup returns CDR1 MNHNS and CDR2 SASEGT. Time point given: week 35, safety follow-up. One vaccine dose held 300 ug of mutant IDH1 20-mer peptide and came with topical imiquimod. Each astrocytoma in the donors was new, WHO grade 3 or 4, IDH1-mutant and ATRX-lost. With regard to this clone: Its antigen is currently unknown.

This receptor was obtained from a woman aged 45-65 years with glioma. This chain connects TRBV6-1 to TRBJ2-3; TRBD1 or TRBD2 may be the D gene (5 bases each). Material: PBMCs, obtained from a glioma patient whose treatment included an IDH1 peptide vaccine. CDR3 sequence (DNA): TGTGCCAGCAGTGATAGGGACCGCACAGATACGCAGTATTTT. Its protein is CASSDRDRTDTQYF.